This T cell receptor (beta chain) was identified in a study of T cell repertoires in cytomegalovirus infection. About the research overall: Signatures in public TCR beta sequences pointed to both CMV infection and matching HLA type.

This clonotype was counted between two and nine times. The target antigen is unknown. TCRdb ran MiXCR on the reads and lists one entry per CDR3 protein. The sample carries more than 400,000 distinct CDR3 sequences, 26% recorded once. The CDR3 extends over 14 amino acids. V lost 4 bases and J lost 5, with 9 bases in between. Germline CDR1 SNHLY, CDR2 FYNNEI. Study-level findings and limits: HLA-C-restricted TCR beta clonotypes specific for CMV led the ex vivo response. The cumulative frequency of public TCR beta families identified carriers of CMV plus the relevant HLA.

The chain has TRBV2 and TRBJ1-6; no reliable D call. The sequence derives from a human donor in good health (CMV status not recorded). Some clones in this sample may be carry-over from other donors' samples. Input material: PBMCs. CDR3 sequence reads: CASSGTDNNSPLHF. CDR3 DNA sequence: TGTGCCAGCAGTGGGACCGATAATAATTCACCCCTCCACTTT. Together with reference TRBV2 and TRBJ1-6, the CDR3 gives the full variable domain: EPEVTQTPSHQVTQMGQEVILRCVPISNHLYFYWYRQILGQKVEFLVSFYNNEISEKSEIFDDQFSVERPDGSNFTLKIRSTKLEDSAMYFCASSGTDNNSPLHFGNGTRLTVT.